In its sample, the clone carrying this T cell receptor beta chain was seen a few times. Sample time point: blood at routine non-recurrence follow-up after resection. Whole RNA obtained from tumor, nontumor lung or frozen PBMC underwent sequencing without sorting. TCRdb processed the 5' RACE reads anew with MiXCR; each CDR3 protein has one entry. The sample has around 110,000 distinct CDR3 sequences, roughly an eighth seen once. Trimming shortened V by 4 bases and J by 0 bases, and 20 bases separated the two germline ends. The V gene's germline CDR1 is SGDLS and CDR2 YYNGEE. CDR3 length equals 17 residues. The data derive from a study of spatial heterogeneity in lung cancer. Study details: At a median of roughly 26 months after resection, follow-up PBMC samples were sequenced when available. Among detected sequences, beta-chain ones consistently exceeded alpha-chain ones in number.

Specimen: PBMCs, collected at follow-up. The receptor's source is a male donor with early-stage non-small cell lung cancer. This rearrangement joins TRBV9 to TRBJ2-7; D is perhaps TRBD2 (6 bases). This chain's CDR3 is CASSPMPGLLSSYEQYF. In DNA, the CDR3 is TGTGCCAGCAGCCCTATGCCGGGACTTCTTTCCTCCTACGAGCAGTACTTC.